This T cell receptor (beta chain) originates from a study of shared clonotypes between healthy human individuals. TCRdb keeps only in-frame clones here, not all; method: immunoSEQ multiplex PCR. The sample includes about 2,500,000 clones, around 94% of them seen just once. V lost 2 bases and J 7 bases, leaving 6 bases between the germline ends. Germline loops: CDR1 SGHNT, CDR2 YYREEE (reference sequence). CDR3 length: 12 residues. Input material: naive CD4+ T cells sorted from blood. Subset noted: CD45RA+ positively selected. The origin of this receptor is a man younger than 35 in good health. The genes are TRBV5-4 and TRBJ2-2; D is ambiguous. CDR3 sequence: CASSFPDGELFF. DNA for the CDR3: TGTGCCAGCAGCTTTCCGGACGGGGAGCTGTTTTTT.